This T cell receptor beta chain was captured in a study of identifying expanded T cells in peripheral blood. The CDR3 runs 18 residues. Germline V gene data show CDR1 as LGHNA and CDR2 as YNFKEQ. V dropped 1 base and J dropped 6 bases, with 24 bases sitting between them. Study results and limitations: Clone count variance between approximately two-week samples rose with total template count. Roughly 1.2 clones differed between technical replicates, versus around 15 and 18 over time.

During the collection period, no donor immune events like infections were recorded. Concerning this clone: Its antigen is unidentified.

TCRdb keeps only in-frame clones here, not all; method: immunoSEQ multiplex PCR. The sample includes around 82,000 clones, roughly 84% seen only once; the top ten take about 19%. This clonotype originated in a person between 18 and 75 years old in good health. Sample: blood. The chain employs TRBV4-2 and TRBJ1-1, with D perhaps TRBD1 (5 bases). The CDR3 here is CASSQGGLRQLGTPEAFF. The CDR3 region has the DNA TGTGCCAGCAGCCAAGGGGGACTAAGACAGTTAGGGACCCCTGAAGCTTTCTTT.